This T cell receptor beta chain was sequenced during a study of shared T cell receptors in the human thymus. TCRdb's copy holds only in-frame clones and misses some; the assay was immunoSEQ multiplex PCR. The table records hundreds of thousands of clones, 78% of them present only once. The table lists this clone with a few counts. This sample was also put to use in a study of human thymus T cells. This second report adds: Serving as donors were healthy Finnish infants, each of whom was having open corrective surgery for congenital heart defects.

The specimen was thymocytes. This TCR derives from a boy less than two years old with a congenital heart defect.

This CDR3 reads CASREEYGYTF. CDR3 DNA: TGTGCCAGCAGGGAGGAATATGGCTACACCTTC. The genes are TRBV2 and TRBJ1-2; unclear D gene. The V end lost 6 bases, the J end lost 5 bases, and 7 bases lay between the germline ends. CDR1 and CDR2 (germline): SNHLY, FYNNEI. The CDR3 totals 11 residues.